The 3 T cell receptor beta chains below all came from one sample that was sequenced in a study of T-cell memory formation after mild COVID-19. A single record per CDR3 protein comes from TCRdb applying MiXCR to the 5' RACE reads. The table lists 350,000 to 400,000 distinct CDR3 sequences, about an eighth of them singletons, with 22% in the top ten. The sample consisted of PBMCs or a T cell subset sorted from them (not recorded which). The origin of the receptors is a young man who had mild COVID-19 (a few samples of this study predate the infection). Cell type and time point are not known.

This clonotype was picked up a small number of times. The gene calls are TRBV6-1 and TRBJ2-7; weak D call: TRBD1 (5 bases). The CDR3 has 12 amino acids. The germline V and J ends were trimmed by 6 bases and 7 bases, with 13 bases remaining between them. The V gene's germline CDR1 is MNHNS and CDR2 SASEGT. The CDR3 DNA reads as TGTGCCAGCAGCCAGGGTGGTACTGAGCAGTACGTC. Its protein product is CASSQGGTEQYV.

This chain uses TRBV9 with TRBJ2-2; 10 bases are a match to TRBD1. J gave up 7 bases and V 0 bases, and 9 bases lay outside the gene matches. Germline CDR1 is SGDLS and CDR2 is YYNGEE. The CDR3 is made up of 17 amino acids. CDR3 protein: CASSVAPTGGDNGELFF. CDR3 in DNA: TGTGCCAGCAGCGTAGCCCCGACAGGGGGCGATAACGGGGAGCTGTTTTTT. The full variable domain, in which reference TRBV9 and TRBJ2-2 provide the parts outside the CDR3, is DSGVTQTPKHLITATGQRVTLRCSPRSGDLSVYWYQQSLDQGLQFLIQYYNGEERAKGNILERFSAQQFPDLHSELNLSSLELGDSALYFCASSVAPTGGDNGELFFGEGSRLTVL.

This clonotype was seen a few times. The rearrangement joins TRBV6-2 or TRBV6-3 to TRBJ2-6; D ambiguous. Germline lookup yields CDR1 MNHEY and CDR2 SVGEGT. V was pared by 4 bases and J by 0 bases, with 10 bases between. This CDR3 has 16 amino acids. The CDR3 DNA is TGTGCCAGCAGTTCGGGTGAATTCTCTGGGGCCAACGTCCTGACTTTC. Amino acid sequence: CASSSGEFSGANVLTF.